This TCR beta chain appears in the sequencing data of a study of patients and donors after allogeneic stem cell transplantation. This clonotype was picked up many times. Each CDR3 protein is one row after TCRdb ran MiXCR on the RT-PCR reads. In the table there are 200,000 to 250,000 distinct CDR3 sequences, roughly 13% of which are singletons. The origin of this receptor is a human donor who was either an allogeneic HSCT recipient or a stem cell or donor lymphocyte infusion donor (not recorded which). It is not recorded whose cells these are; they may come from a transplant donor. Sequenced input: blood, either unsorted or a sorted T cell fraction (not recorded which).

This CDR3 is CASNPGQGYREQYF. The CDR3 nucleotides read TGTGCCAGCAACCCGGGACAGGGTTATAGGGAGCAGTACTTC. The chain recombines TRBV27 with TRBJ2-7; 9 nucleotides align to TRBD1. The CDR3 length is 14 residues. Germline loops: CDR1 MNHEY, CDR2 SMNVEV (reference sequence). Trimming at V came to 7 bases and at J to 7 bases, leaving 11 bases not matched to a gene.